Listed here are 18 T cell receptor beta chains from one sample, sequenced in a study of T cell changes during pregnancy in multiple sclerosis. TCRdb keeps only in-frame clones here, not all; method: immunoSEQ multiplex PCR. Among about 99,000 clones, approximately 90% were seen once, and the ten largest hold around 0.84%. The sample in question was peripheral blood, obtained after pregnancy. The receptors come from a female donor with multiple sclerosis, enrolled in a pregnancy study.

This chain connects TRBV2 to TRBJ2-7, with TRBD2 matching 9 bases. This CDR3 region has 14 residues. V shed 5 bases and J 2 bases; nucleotides not matched to a gene: 4. From germline, CDR1 is SNHLY and CDR2 FYNNEI. The CDR3 region has the DNA TGTGCCAGCAGTAACCTAGCGGGGCCCTACGAGCAGTACTTC. Protein product: CASSNLAGPYEQYF. Combining the CDR3 with reference TRBV2 and TRBJ2-7 gives the whole variable domain EPEVTQTPSHQVTQMGQEVILRCVPISNHLYFYWYRQILGQKVEFLVSFYNNEISEKSEIFDDQFSVERPDGSNFTLKIRSTKLEDSAMYFCASSNLAGPYEQYFGPGTRLTVT.

The chain employs TRBV28 and TRBJ2-3, with a weak D call TRBD1 (6 bases). Germline CDR1 and CDR2: MDHEN and SYDVKM. With 6 bases removed from V and 1 base from J, the gap between germline ends came to 14 bases. This CDR3 has 15 amino acids. CDR3 amino acids: CASSRQGQGTDTQYF. The CDR3 DNA follows: TGTGCCAGCAGCCGTCAGGGACAAGGCACAGATACGCAGTATTTT.

DNA of the CDR3: TGTGCCAGCAGTAACCTAGCCTCACTTAAGACAGATACGCAGTATTTT. As protein: CASSNLASLKTDTQYF. V usage is TRBV2 and J usage is TRBJ2-3; tentative D call: TRBD2 (5 bases). CDR3 length: 16 amino acids. CDR1 is SNHLY, CDR2 FYNNEI, per germline. Trimming cost V 5 bases and J 3 bases, with 18 bases left between them.

The V gene is TRBV19, the J gene TRBJ1-1; TRBD1 agrees at 9 bases. V was clipped by 6 bases and J by 6 bases; unmatched bases: 8. The CDR3 has 14 residues. Germline-derived CDR1 and CDR2 are LNHDA and SQIVND (reference sequence). The CDR3 protein is CASRPGTGRAEAFF. CDR3 nucleotides: TGTGCCAGTAGGCCCGGGACAGGGAGGGCTGAAGCTTTCTTT.

The CDR3 region is CASSSGGGGYYGYTF. DNA of the CDR3: TGTGCCAGCAGCTCGGGAGGGGGGGGCTACTATGGCTACACCTTC. The chain employs TRBV5-4 and TRBJ1-2; D possibly corresponds to TRBD1 (6 bases). The germline CDR1 and CDR2 sequences are SGHNT and YYREEE (reference sequence). V was pared by 3 bases and J by 3 bases, with 15 bases between. The CDR3 contains 15 residues.

This clone was seen a handful of times. V usage is TRBV6-1 and J usage is TRBJ1-5; 9 bases align to TRBD1. Germline CDR1 MNHNS, CDR2 SASEGT. The CDR3 length is 14 residues. The V segment lost 9 bases and the J segment 7 bases; nucleotides outside the gene matches: 10. CDR3 amino acids: CARDIQGAQQPQHF. The CDR3 DNA follows: TGTGCCAGGGACATACAGGGGGCTCAGCAGCCCCAGCATTTT.

The genes are TRBV29-1 and TRBJ1-1; D not certain. The CDR3 has 12 amino acids. Germline values: CDR1 SQVTM, CDR2 ANQGSEA. Trimming left V 7 bases short and J 3 bases short, with 12 bases between. The CDR3 region is CSAKEIDTEAFF. CDR3 DNA sequence: TGCAGCGCCAAGGAGATCGACACTGAAGCTTTCTTT.

The rearrangement joins TRBV7-9 to TRBJ2-7, with 8 bases lining up with TRBD2. Losses at the gene ends were 8 bases for V and 6 bases for J; bases not matched to a gene: 6. The CDR3 is 12 amino acids. Per germline, CDR1 SEHNR and CDR2 FQNEAQ (reference sequence). The CDR3 nucleotides read TGTGCCAGCGGACGGGGGGGGAGCGAGCAGTACTTC. Residues: CASGRGGSEQYF.

V gene TRBV4-1 combines with J gene TRBJ2-7; D unresolved. The germline CDR1 and CDR2 sequences are MGHRA and YSYEKL. The CDR3 has 16 amino acids. Trimming took 3 bases from V and 1 from J, leaving 16 bases between them. This CDR3 reads CASSQEMSPSSYEQYF. CDR3 nucleotides: TGCGCCAGCAGCCAGGAGATGTCACCGTCTTCCTACGAGCAGTACTTC.

This clone has just one count. V gene TRBV9 combines with J gene TRBJ2-1, with 7 nucleotides matching TRBD2. Germline CDR1 is SGDLS and CDR2 is YYNGEE. The CDR3 runs 15 residues. Germline trimming cut 0 bases from V and 7 bases from J; bases unmatched to any gene: 7. CDR3 amino acids: CASSVVSGLKNEQFF. The CDR3 DNA sequence: TGTGCCAGCAGCGTAGTATCGGGACTAAAGAATGAGCAGTTCTTC.

This clone was counted a few times. CDR3 residues: CASSFRVGTGRLGELFF. The CDR3 DNA sequence: TGTGCCAGCAGCTTTCGAGTTGGGACAGGGCGTCTCGGGGAGCTGTTTTTT. The chain uses TRBV7-3 and TRBJ2-2; 9 bases match TRBD1. Germline values: CDR1 SGHTA, CDR2 FQGTGA. The J segment lost 7 bases and the V segment lost 3 bases, leaving 12 bases of the junction unmatched. There are 17 residues in the CDR3.

This chain uses TRBV5-1 with TRBJ1-1, with a possible D match to TRBD1 (6 bases). The CDR3 is made up of 15 amino acids. In germline, CDR1 is SGHRS, CDR2 YFSETQ. Trimming pared 5 bases from V and 6 bases from J, leaving 20 bases between. This chain's CDR3 is CASSRGGGGKAEAFF. The CDR3 region has the DNA TGCGCCAGCAGTCGGGGCGGGGGCGGTAAGGCTGAAGCTTTCTTT.

This chain joins TRBV4-3 and TRBJ2-1, with 9 nucleotides matching TRBD2. With 4 bases clipped from V and 4 bases from J, the junction kept 11 bases outside the gene matches. The V gene's germline CDR1 is LGHNA and CDR2 YSLEER. This CDR3 region has 17 residues. CDR3 residues: CASSPFWRGGGYNEQFF. The CDR3 nucleotides read TGCGCCAGCAGCCCCTTCTGGCGGGGGGGAGGGTACAATGAGCAGTTCTTC.

In its sample, this clone was seen once. The chain carries TRBV6-6 and TRBJ2-3; D gene ambiguous. Trimming removed 4 bases at V and 2 bases at J, with 4 bases between. The CDR3 has 12 amino acids. From germline, CDR1 is MNHNY and CDR2 SVGAGI (reference sequence). The CDR3 here is CASSSFTDTQYF. CDR3 coding DNA: TGTGCCAGCAGTTCCTTCACAGATACGCAGTATTTT.

The chain has TRBV19 and TRBJ2-7, with 7 nucleotides matching TRBD2. Looked up from germline, CDR1 is LNHDA and CDR2 is SQIVND (reference sequence). This CDR3 region has 14 residues. The V and J ends lost 3 bases and 3 bases, in that order; junction bases with no gene match: 5. The chain's CDR3 is CASSIGGNLYEQYF. The DNA of the CDR3 is TGTGCCAGTAGTATCGGGGGGAATCTCTACGAGCAGTACTTC. The whole variable domain, remainder taken from reference TRBV19 and TRBJ2-7, is DGGITQSPKYLFRKEGQNVTLSCEQNLNHDAMYWYRQDPGQGLRLIYYSQIVNDFQKGDIAEGYSVSREKKESFPLTVTSAQKNPTAFYLCASSIGGNLYEQYFGPGTRLTVT.

The chain uses TRBV18 and TRBJ2-3; 7 bases match TRBD2. Losses at the gene ends were 3 bases for V and 0 bases for J; bases not matched to a gene: 6. CDR3 size: 16 residues. Per germline, CDR1 KGHSH and CDR2 LQKENI. The CDR3 spells CASSPVGGPSTDTQYF. The CDR3, as DNA: TGTGCCAGCTCACCCGTGGGAGGGCCCAGCACAGATACGCAGTATTTT. Variable domain in full (rest from reference TRBV18 and TRBJ2-3): NAGVMQNPRHLVRRRGQEARLRCSPMKGHSHVYWYRQLPEEGLKFMVYLQKENIIDESGMPKERFSAEFPKEGPSILRIQQVVRGDSAAYFCASSPVGGPSTDTQYFGPGTRLTVL.

The rearrangement uses TRBV7-2 and TRBJ2-2, with no clear D. In germline, CDR1 is SGHTA, CDR2 FQGNSA. This CDR3 is 14 amino acids long. Trimming removed 1 base from V and 6 bases from J, with 9 bases in between. The CDR3, as DNA: TGTGCCAGCAGCTTAGAGTCGGTAGCCGGGGAGCTGTTTTTT. Translating gives CASSLESVAGELFF. Drawing the rest from reference TRBV7-2 and TRBJ2-2, the complete variable domain is GAGVSQSPSNKVTEKGKDVELRCDPISGHTALYWYRQSLGQGLEFLIYFQGNSAPDKSGLPSDRFSAERTGGSVSTLTIQRTQQEDSAVYLCASSLESVAGELFFGEGSRLTVL.

This chain links TRBV20-1 with TRBJ2-7; no firm D call. The CDR3 runs 11 residues. V was shortened by 5 bases and J by 7 bases, with 12 bases between the two germline ends. Germline loops: CDR1 DFQATT, CDR2 SNEGSKA (reference sequence). The CDR3 DNA reads TGCAGTGCTCCCACCTCGGAGGAGCAGTACTTC. This gives the protein CSAPTSEEQYF.